A selection of T cell receptor beta chains follows, all from one sample in a study of control samples from healthy donors and cancer patients. Only in-frame clones appear in the TCRdb table, and some are missing; sequencing was by immunoSEQ multiplex PCR. The data show about 140,000 clones, 75% to 90% seen once. Material: blood. The receptors shown here come from a man aged 25 to 45 in good health. The conserved cysteine and the conserved F or W are not part of the CDR3 here. D genes are given only for firm matches.

j_gene,d_gene,v_gene,CDR3aa
TRBJ2-5,-,TRBV29-1,SVAGVREETQY
TRBJ2-2,-,TRBV5-6,ASSLRRITNTGELF
TRBJ1-3,-,TRBV5-5,ASSSWTAGNTIY
TRBJ2-2,-,TRBV24-1,ATSETGGGTGELF
TRBJ2-5,TRBD1,TRBV6-6,ASSRGRQQETQY
TRBJ1-4,-,TRBV3-1/TRBV3-2,ASSQPLQGKANEKLF
TRBJ2-1,TRBD1,TRBV19,ASSARQGYNEQF
TRBJ2-7,TRBD1,TRBV2,ASSGETGTYEQY
TRBJ2-5,-,TRBV27,ASSFSGTQY
TRBJ2-2,TRBD2,TRBV6-5,ASKTSEVTGELF
TRBJ2-7,-,TRBV18,ASSPLTTSSYEQY
TRBJ2-2,TRBD2,TRBV6-7,ASRSGGPNTGELF
TRBJ2-7,-,TRBV14,ASSVPSRETYEQY
TRBJ1-2,-,TRBV12-3/TRBV12-4,ASSLEDHYGYT
TRBJ1-2,-,TRBV28,ATGGAKGRYGYT
TRBJ2-1,TRBD2,TRBV7-2,ASSYIASGRVEQF
TRBJ1-4,-,TRBV5-6,ASSLAGMGATNEKLF
TRBJ2-7,-,TRBV11-2,ASSLGARTYEQY
TRBJ1-2,TRBD1,TRBV10-1,ASSAVSLGTGTGDYGYT
TRBJ2-7,-,TRBV15,ATSRDSGFGYEQY
TRBJ2-7,-,TRBV24-1,ATSDRKGEQY
TRBJ1-1,-,TRBV7-9,ASSLSTEAF
TRBJ2-3,-,TRBV20-1,SARGGDTQY
TRBJ2-7,TRBD1,TRBV5-4,ASSLAQGAYEQY
TRBJ2-1,TRBD2,TRBV7-9,ASSLASGNRPGGI
TRBJ1-1,-,TRBV19,ASSMAHTEAF
TRBJ1-3,-,TRBV4-3,ASSQEVAEIGTIY
TRBJ1-6,-,TRBV6-6,ASSDLTASYSPLH
TRBJ2-3,TRBD2,TRBV7-9,ASSLKASGRAGTDTQY
TRBJ1-3,-,TRBV6-5,ASSPRSLSGNTIY
TRBJ1-4,-,TRBV18,ASSTDSNEKLF
TRBJ2-1,-,TRBV4-1,ASSQPSGRGARNEQF
TRBJ2-7,-,TRBV11-3,ASSPKLALTYEQY
TRBJ2-2,TRBD1,TRBV4-3,ASSQEGTGVNTGELF
TRBJ2-2,-,TRBV6-5,ASSRGGNTGELF
TRBJ1-4,-,TRBV5-1,ASSPFSPEKLF
TRBJ1-2,-,TRBV24-1,ATSPAGGLGNYGYT
TRBJ2-1,-,TRBV6-5,ASSRGAGKVEQF
TRBJ2-7,-,TRBV4-3,ASSQGSQGHYEQY
TRBJ1-5,-,TRBV5-1,ASSLFGDSNQPQH
TRBJ2-7,TRBD2,TRBV5-6,ASSFRRGSYEQY
TRBJ1-5,-,TRBV12-3/TRBV12-4,ASSFGVDQPQH
TRBJ2-7,-,TRBV3-1/TRBV3-2,ASSYPGNYEQY
TRBJ2-1,TRBD1,TRBV6-5,ASRNSGQGSHEQF
TRBJ2-7,-,TRBV9,ASSVEGLASYEQY
TRBJ1-4,TRBD1,TRBV18,ASSPGQMNEKLF
TRBJ2-7,-,TRBV11-3,ASGGSGSSYEQY
TRBJ2-2,TRBD2,TRBV19,ASRSRTRGDTGELF
TRBJ2-3,-,TRBV18,ASSPNTGDTQY
TRBJ2-6,-,TRBV7-8,ASSPRLQGRGANVLT
TRBJ2-1,TRBD2,TRBV3-1/TRBV3-2,ASSLSGVSYNEQF
TRBJ1-4,TRBD1,TRBV5-6,ASRPTGGNEKLF
TRBJ2-4,-,TRBV5-1,ASSLEPLGAKNIQY
TRBJ2-7,-,TRBV11-1,ASSEGGQGRSYEQY
TRBJ2-7,TRBD2,TRBV6-4,ASIVSSGTYEQY
TRBJ2-3,-,TRBV18,ASSPFAGLTDTQY
TRBJ1-2,-,TRBV7-2,ASSLEHGYT